These 10 T cell receptor beta chains were sequenced from one sample in a study of T cells in Graves' hyperthyroidism and ophthalmopathy. Template material for amplifying TCR beta CDR3 regions consisted of RNA transcripts. The HTBI primer set was used in a first-round RT-PCR of the TCR CDR3. TCRdb redid the calling of the multiplex PCR reads with MiXCR, one entry per CDR3 protein. Of 660,000 or so distinct CDR3 sequences listed, less than 45% are singletons. The sample was peripheral blood or thyroid tissue (not recorded which). These receptors all stem from an adult man with Graves' disease, either hyperthyroidism or ophthalmopathy (not recorded which).

V and J are TRBV20-1 and TRBJ1-4, with 10 bases that match TRBD1. The V gene end was trimmed by 5 bases and the J gene end by 5 bases; junction bases not matched to a gene: 2. Germline lookup yields CDR1 DFQATT and CDR2 SNEGSKA (reference sequence). This CDR3 has 13 amino acids. CDR3 protein: CSARGQGNEKLFF. The CDR3 nucleotides read TGCAGTGCTCGGGGACAGGGGAATGAAAAACTGTTTTTT.

In this sample, this clonotype turned up many times. J is TRBJ1-4 and V is TRBV15; a weak D match, TRBD1 (6 bases). V lost 0 bases, J lost 4 bases, and 18 bases lay in between. CDR1 is LNHNV and CDR2 is YYDKDF in the germline V gene (reference sequence). The CDR3 loop spans 18 amino acids. The CDR3, as DNA: TGTGCCACCAGCAGAGATCCGAACCGGGGGGGCGTTAATGAAAAACTGTTTTTT. Its protein product is CATSRDPNRGGVNEKLFF.

This clonotype has ten or more counts. The chain uses TRBV7-3 and TRBJ1-1, with D hard to call. Germline values: CDR1 SGHTA, CDR2 FQGTGA. The CDR3 is 13 amino acids. The V end was cut by 4 bases, the J end by 7 bases, with 13 bases between. The CDR3 protein is CASSYSDNNEAFF. CDR3 nucleotides: TGTGCCAGCAGCTACAGCGACAATAATGAAGCTTTCTTT. Supplemented by reference TRBV7-3 and TRBJ1-1, the full variable domain reads GAGVSQTPSNKVTEKGKYVELRCDPISGHTALYWYRQSLGQGPEFLIYFQGTGAADDSGLPNDRFFAVRPEGSVSTLKIQRTERGDSAVYLCASSYSDNNEAFFGQGTRLTVV.

The chain carries TRBV10-3 and TRBJ1-1; 7 bases fit TRBD1. Germline assignment: CDR1 ENHRY and CDR2 SYGVKD. Unmatched junction bases numbered 14, after V lost 10 bases and J lost 6 bases. The CDR3 is made up of 14 amino acids. The CDR3 loop is CASRDDQGVAEAFF. DNA of the CDR3: TGTGCCAGCAGGGACGACCAGGGGGTCGCTGAAGCTTTCTTT.

This chain connects TRBV25-1 to TRBJ1-1, with 10 bases matching TRBD1. The junction had 18 bases not matched to a gene; V was cut back by 5 bases and J by 9 bases. The CDR3 consists of 17 residues. Per the germline V gene, CDR1 is MGHDK and CDR2 is SYGVNS. The CDR3 bases are TGTGCCAGCAGTTTATACCGGACAGGGACAGGGGCAACGCAAGCTTTCTTT. Translating gives CASSLYRTGTGATQAFF.

On this clonotype itself: Since no conserved phenylalanine or tryptophan closes the CDR3, a read error is the likely cause. The chain uses TRBV20-1 and TRBJ1-5; no firm D call. CDR3 length equals 10 residues. V lost 0 bases to trimming and J lost 13 bases, with 7 bases between them. The germline CDR1 and CDR2 sequences are DFQATT and SNEGSKA (reference sequence). The CDR3 region has the DNA TGCAGTGCTAGAGATCAAGGACAGCATTAT. Protein sequence: CSARDQGQHY.

The genes are TRBV9 and TRBJ2-7; D is undetermined. The CDR3 spans 14 residues. Germline assignment: CDR1 SGDLS and CDR2 YYNGEE. V was shortened by 4 bases and J by 4 bases, with 15 bases between the two germline ends. CDR3 in amino acids: CASSQTYAGYEQYF. CDR3 DNA sequence: TGTGCCAGCAGCCAAACATACGCAGGATACGAGCAGTACTTC.

Many counts were recorded for this clonotype. The chain carries TRBV7-6 and TRBJ2-7; D may be TRBD1 (5 bases). The CDR3 runs 14 residues. Germline-derived CDR1 and CDR2 are SGHVS and FNYEAQ. Trimming pared 5 bases from V and 4 bases from J, leaving 15 bases between. In DNA, the CDR3 is TGTGCCAGCAGCCCGAGTGGGTCAGGGTACGAGCAGTACTTC. Amino acid sequence: CASSPSGSGYEQYF.

The chain has TRBV10-3 and TRBJ1-1; D gene ambiguous. Deletions cut 5 bases from V and 0 bases from J, with 10 bases between. Germline V gene data show CDR1 as ENHRY and CDR2 as SYGVKD. The CDR3 runs 14 residues. The CDR3 DNA sequence: TGTGCCATCAGTCCGGTCCGCATGAACACTGAAGCTTTCTTT. This gives the protein CAISPVRMNTEAFF.

The chain has TRBV2 and TRBJ1-6; 8 bases are shared with TRBD1. The J segment lost 8 bases and the V segment lost 5 bases, leaving 8 bases of the junction unmatched. Looked up from germline, CDR1 is SNHLY and CDR2 is FYNNEI. CDR3 length: 15 amino acids. CDR3 protein: CASSPTGQGYSPLHF. The CDR3 nucleotides are TGTGCCAGCAGTCCCACCGGACAGGGTTATTCACCCCTCCACTTT.